These 20 T cell receptor beta chains came from one sample sequenced in a study of shared clonotypes between healthy human individuals. CD45RO negativity and positive selection for CCR7 defined naive CD8 cells, a population that excluded terminally differentiated effector memory CD45RA+ cells. Assay: immunoSEQ multiplex PCR; the TCRdb copy retains only in-frame clones and omits some. The profile shows 550,000 to 750,000 clones, about 92% of them singletons. Specimen: naive CD8+ T cells sorted from blood. These receptor sequences come from a man aged 30-40 years in good health.

The chain is built from TRBV7-9 and TRBJ2-7; TRBD2 is a possible D gene (5 bases). This CDR3 has 12 amino acids. The germline gives CDR1 SEHNR, CDR2 FQNEAQ (reference sequence). V lost 6 bases and J 3 bases, leaving 9 bases between the germline ends. CDR3 nucleotide sequence: TGTGCCAGCAGTACGGGAAGCTACGAGCAGTACTTC. Its protein is CASSTGSYEQYF.

The CDR3 DNA reads TGTGCCAGCAGTTACTCGGCAGGGAACGAGCAGTACTTC. As protein: CASSYSAGNEQYF. The V gene is TRBV6-5, the J gene TRBJ2-7; D might be TRBD1 (5 bases). CDR3 length equals 13 residues. Germline CDR1 MNHEY, CDR2 SVGAGI. Trimming took 0 bases from V and 5 from J, leaving 8 bases between them.

V is TRBV27 and J is TRBJ2-2; D not certain. V lost 4 bases and J 5 bases, leaving 14 bases between the germline ends. Germline V gene lookup returns CDR1 MNHEY and CDR2 SMNVEV (reference sequence). The CDR3 runs 15 residues. CDR3 in amino acids: CASSSPWNVTGELFF. The CDR3 DNA reads as TGTGCCAGCAGTTCCCCCTGGAACGTAACCGGGGAGCTGTTTTTT.

The V and J genes are TRBV5-6 and TRBJ1-3, with D perhaps matching TRBD1 (5 bases). The CDR3 covers 15 residues. V lost 2 bases and J lost 0, with 9 bases in between. The germline V gene has CDR1 SGHDT and CDR2 YYEEEE. CDR3: CASSFMTVSGNTIYF. The CDR3 DNA reads as TGTGCCAGCAGCTTTATGACAGTCTCTGGAAACACCATATATTTT.

The rearrangement uses TRBV7-9 and TRBJ2-5; D remains ambiguous. The CDR3 extends over 19 amino acids. CDR1 is SEHNR, CDR2 FQNEAQ, per germline (reference sequence). With 3 bases removed from V and 5 bases from J, the gap between germline ends came to 28 bases. The CDR3 loop reads CASSFSRAKVGWHSETQYF. The CDR3, as DNA: TGTGCCAGCAGCTTTTCACGGGCAAAGGTTGGGTGGCATAGCGAGACCCAGTACTTC.

The V gene is TRBV7-8, the J gene TRBJ1-2, with D perhaps TRBD1 (5 bases). Trimming left V 0 bases short and J 3 bases short, with 11 bases between. Germline V lookup: CDR1 SGHVS, CDR2 FQNEAQ. This CDR3 contains 15 residues. The CDR3 DNA reads TGTGCCAGCAGCTTAGCGGGACTGGAATACTATGGCTACACCTTC. It encodes CASSLAGLEYYGYTF.

The J gene is TRBJ2-2, the V gene TRBV4-2, with D perhaps TRBD2 (5 bases). The germline V gene encodes CDR1 LGHNA and CDR2 YNFKEQ. Trimming removed 3 bases from V and 2 bases from J, with 13 bases in between. CDR3 length: 16 amino acids. Written as DNA, the CDR3 is TGTGCCAGCAGCCATTCGGGGTTGGACAACACCGGGGAGCTGTTTTTT. Its translation is CASSHSGLDNTGELFF.

The rearrangement links TRBV28 to TRBJ2-1; D not resolved. The CDR3 runs 19 residues. Trimming cost V 2 bases and J 4 bases, with 24 bases left between them. In germline, CDR1 is MDHEN, CDR2 SYDVKM. The CDR3 DNA reads TGTGCCAGCAGTTTAGGTAGGATAAGAAGGACGCGCCCTTACAATGAGCAGTTCTTC. It codes for CASSLGRIRRTRPYNEQFF.

The rearrangement uses TRBV6-5 and TRBJ2-4; weak D call: TRBD2 (6 bases). V shed 4 bases and J shed 0 bases, with 10 bases lying between them. The CDR3 has 15 residues. Germline assignment: CDR1 MNHEY and CDR2 SVGAGI. Written as DNA, the CDR3 is TGTGCCAGCAGTTCCGAGGGACTAGCCAAAAACATTCAGTACTTC. It specifies CASSSEGLAKNIQYF.

The CDR3 loop is CASRITGDGGTDTQYF. In DNA, the CDR3 is TGTGCCAGCAGGATTACAGGGGACGGTGGAACAGATACGCAGTATTTT. The chain links TRBV27 to TRBJ2-3, with TRBD1 matching over 7 bases. CDR3 length: 16 amino acids. CDR1 is MNHEY and CDR2 is SMNVEV in the germline V gene (reference sequence). With 6 bases clipped from V and 3 bases from J, the junction kept 12 bases outside the gene matches.

The J gene is TRBJ2-3, the V gene TRBV4-1, with 10 positions matching TRBD2. The junction had 17 bases not matched to a gene; V was cut back by 4 bases and J by 7 bases. This CDR3 comprises 18 residues. Germline assignment: CDR1 MGHRA and CDR2 YSYEKL. The CDR3: CASSPSLGLAGADNTQYF. The CDR3 nucleotides read TGCGCCAGCAGCCCAAGCTTGGGGCTAGCGGGAGCGGATAATACGCAGTATTTT.

A few counts support this clone. The chain couples TRBV19 to TRBJ1-2; perhaps TRBD1 as D (6 bases). Germline values: CDR1 LNHDA, CDR2 SQIVND (reference sequence). The CDR3 runs 12 residues. Trimming shortened V by 5 bases and J by 8 bases, and 12 bases separated the two germline ends. This CDR3 is CASSLGTNGYTF. As DNA, the CDR3 is TGTGCCAGTAGTCTCGGGACAAACGGCTACACCTTC.

A remark on this clone: Other DNA sequences in this sample translate to the same CDR3. J is TRBJ1-5 and V is TRBV7-9; D perhaps matches TRBD1 (5 bases). This CDR3 is built from 14 residues. V lost 3 bases and J lost 0, with 6 bases in between. Per the germline V gene, CDR1 is SEHNR and CDR2 is FQNEAQ (reference sequence). The CDR3 reads CASSLTDSNQPQHF. For the CDR3, the DNA is TGTGCCAGCAGCTTGACAGATAGCAATCAGCCCCAGCATTTT.

The rearrangement uses TRBV25-1 and TRBJ2-7; D is unclear. Germline V gene sequence: CDR1 MGHDK, CDR2 SYGVNS. CDR3 length: 11 residues. V lost 3 bases and J 4 bases, leaving 4 bases between the germline ends. As DNA, the CDR3 is TGTGCCAGCAGTGAGGTGTACGAGCAGTACTTC. Translating gives CASSEVYEQYF.

The V gene is TRBV18, the J gene TRBJ2-7; D remains ambiguous. With 4 bases removed from V and 0 bases from J, the gap between germline ends came to 19 bases. The CDR3 runs 17 residues. CDR1 KGHSH and CDR2 LQKENI come from the germline V gene. CDR3 loop: CASSQSSGPRASYEQYF. As DNA, the CDR3 is TGTGCCAGCTCACAGTCGTCCGGGCCTAGAGCCTCCTACGAGCAGTACTTC.

This chain connects TRBV6-6 to TRBJ2-1; 10 bases agree with TRBD2. There are 16 residues in the CDR3. The germline V gene has CDR1 MNHNY and CDR2 SVGAGI (reference sequence). V lost 5 bases and J lost 4; bases outside the gene matches: 8. CDR3 nucleotides: TGTGCCAGCAGTCCGCGGACTAGCGGTAAATACAATGAGCAGTTCTTC. Residues: CASSPRTSGKYNEQFF.

Here the CDR3 reads CASSEQGVQETQYF. CDR3 in DNA: TGTGCCAGCAGCGAACAGGGGGTCCAAGAGACCCAGTACTTC. The chain uses TRBV25-1 and TRBJ2-5; 8 positions match TRBD1. Germline V lookup: CDR1 MGHDK, CDR2 SYGVNS. The CDR3 totals 14 residues. With V trimmed by 6 bases and J by 1 base, 4 bases remained unmatched.

The chain couples TRBV2 to TRBJ2-7; TRBD2 aligns across 11 bases. J lost 2 bases, V lost 6 bases, and 6 bases had no gene match. This CDR3 is 15 amino acids long. Germline V gene lookup returns CDR1 SNHLY and CDR2 FYNNEI. The CDR3 DNA reads TGTGCCAGCAGATCGTTAGCGGGAGGGCCCTACGAGCAGTACTTC. Translation: CASRSLAGGPYEQYF.

This chain uses TRBV10-3 with TRBJ1-1; possibly TRBD1 for D (5 bases). CDR1 and CDR2 from the germline V gene are ENHRY and SYGVKD. Trimming removed 10 bases from V and 2 bases from J, with 20 bases in between. The CDR3 contains 15 residues. The CDR3 is CATDIRDGGNTEAFF. CDR3 coding DNA: TGTGCCACCGACATCCGGGACGGAGGTAACACTGAAGCTTTCTTT.

V and J are TRBV2 and TRBJ2-6, with TRBD1 matching 8 bases. The CDR3 sequence is 17 residues long. The germline CDR1 and CDR2 sequences are SNHLY and FYNNEI. The junction had 12 bases not matched to a gene; V was cut back by 7 bases and J by 4 bases. The CDR3 sequence: CASTLRDRSSGANVLTF. Written as DNA, the CDR3 is TGTGCCAGCACTCTGAGGGACAGGAGTTCCGGGGCCAACGTCCTGACTTTC.